Detailed here is one T cell receptor (beta chain). What it binds is unknown. The CDR3 has 15 amino acids. J gave up 9 bases and V 4 bases, and 7 bases lay outside the gene matches. Germline CDR1 is ENHRY and CDR2 is SYGVKD. Vbeta (60) and Jbeta (13) primers were used in the PCR. TCRdb's table, derived via immunoSEQ multiplex PCR, lists solely in-frame clones and lacks some. The top ten clones hold over 4% of a sample with approximately 100,000 clones, approximately 72% of them seen once. This record comes from a study of cytomegalovirus exposure and HLA in healthy donors. Study-wide background: Unique TCRs from HLA-typed donors, about 78 million of them, were held in an early data release.

Study-wide results and caveats: A missense DCLRE1C variant was associated with V- and J-gene trimming of TCR beta chains in a later analysis, and an independent cohort replicated the association. Some V segments could not be told apart, so they were left out, TRBV6-2 and TRBV6-3 among them. Researchers reportedly found TCR beta sequences accurately predicted most subjects' HLA-A and HLA-B alleles.

This receptor was obtained from a middle-aged woman in good health and CMV-seropositive. The V gene is TRBV10-3, the J gene TRBJ2-1; the match to TRBD2 covers 12 bases. The sequencing sample was made of PBMCs. The CDR3 here is CAISVLAGGPGEQFF. The CDR3 region has the DNA TGTGCCATCAGTGTTCTAGCGGGAGGGCCGGGTGAGCAGTTCTTC.